Each of the 3 T cell receptor beta chains below was sequenced from the same sample in a study of vaccination and CD4 T cells after COVID-19. Antigens of these TCRs are unknown. Regarding treatment: roughly ten-day PBMC culture with coronavirus spike peptide pools or control peptides (ViraFEST assay). The Oncomine TCR Beta short-read assay was applied to DNA of cultured CD4+ T cells. TCRdb passed the PCR reads through MiXCR, listing each CDR3 protein once. Among around 17,000 distinct CDR3 sequences listed, 45% to 55% were seen once. The sample was CD4+ T cells from blood, cultured in vitro. The source is a human donor who had recovered from COVID-19.

The gene calls are TRBV10-3 and TRBJ2-7, with D perhaps TRBD1 or TRBD2 (5 bases each). The CDR3 totals 13 residues. Germline-derived CDR1 and CDR2 are ENHRY and SYGVKD. V was cut by 6 bases and J by 6 bases, with 15 bases left in between. The CDR3 region is CAIRSGGVREQYF. CDR3 bases: TGTGCCATCAGGTCTGGGGGAGTACGCGAGCAGTACTTC.

This clonotype occurred a few times. The chain is built from TRBV6-5 and TRBJ2-3; TRBD1 agrees at 7 bases. With 2 bases clipped from V and 4 bases from J, the junction kept 9 bases outside the gene matches. The CDR3 sequence is 16 residues long. Germline CDR1 and CDR2: MNHEY and SVGAGI. Here the CDR3 reads CASSYEGTAEADTQYF. CDR3 bases: TGTGCCAGCAGTTACGAGGGGACAGCGGAAGCAGATACGCAGTATTTT.

The genes are TRBV18 and TRBJ2-3; a weak D match, TRBD1 (5 bases). The CDR3 has 15 residues. CDR1 is KGHSH, CDR2 LQKENI, per germline. Trimming removed 6 bases at V and 2 bases at J, with 15 bases between. The CDR3 region is CASSPAGMITDTQYF. The CDR3 DNA is TGTGCCAGCTCCCCAGCAGGGATGATCACAGATACGCAGTATTTT.